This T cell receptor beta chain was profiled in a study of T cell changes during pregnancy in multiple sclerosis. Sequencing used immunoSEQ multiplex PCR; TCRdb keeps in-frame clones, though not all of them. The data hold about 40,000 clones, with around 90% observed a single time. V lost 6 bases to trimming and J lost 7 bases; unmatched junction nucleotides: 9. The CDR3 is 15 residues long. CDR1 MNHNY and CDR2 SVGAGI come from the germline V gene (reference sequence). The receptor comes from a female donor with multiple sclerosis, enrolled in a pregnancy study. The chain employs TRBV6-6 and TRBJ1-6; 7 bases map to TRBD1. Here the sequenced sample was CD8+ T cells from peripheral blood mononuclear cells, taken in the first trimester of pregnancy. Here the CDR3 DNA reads TGTGCCAGCAGGGAACCCGGGACAGCAAATTCACCCCTCCACTTT. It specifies CASREPGTANSPLHF.